This T cell receptor (beta chain) emerged from a study of T cells in Graves' hyperthyroidism and ophthalmopathy. Background on the study: The blood sample was taken at first diagnosis, before treatment began.

Diagnosis relied on clinical symptoms, serum thyroxine and TRAb, thyroid ultrasound and orbital computed tomography. The investigators amplified TCR beta CDR3 regions from RNA transcripts. Primed by the HTBI set, a first-round RT-PCR was run on the TCR CDR3. TCRdb fed the multiplex PCR reads into MiXCR, producing one record per CDR3 protein. The repertoire holds roughly 420,000 distinct CDR3 sequences, 15% to 18% seen once, with roughly 7.7% in the top ten. This clonotype came up many times. Its antigen is not known. Study-level results: Among thyroid clonotypes expanded above 0.001, most also appeared in blood.

The length of the CDR3 is 15 residues. Germline V gene data show CDR1 as ENHRY and CDR2 as SYGVKD. With V trimmed by 5 bases and J by 5 bases, 9 bases remained unmatched. The material sequenced was blood. This clonotype originated in a woman aged 18-29 years with Graves' hyperthyroidism. This chain joins TRBV10-3 and TRBJ2-7; 10 bases are shared with TRBD2. The CDR3 DNA reads as TGTGCCATCAGTAGAGGTAGCGGGAGGTTCGACGAGCAGTACTTC. Amino acid sequence: CAISRGSGRFDEQYF.